A selection of T cell receptor beta chains follows, all from one sample in a study of T cell repertoires in cytomegalovirus infection. TCRdb re-analysed the reads in MiXCR, keeping a single row per CDR3 protein. This table holds fewer than 900,000 distinct CDR3 sequences, approximately 32% found once. No cognate antigen is known for these TCRs. Specimen: cultured CD8+ T cells from PBMCs, collected from culture after CMV antigen stimulation. These TCRs come from a human donor in good health (CMV status not recorded). Some clones in this sample may be carry-over from other donors' samples. The CDR3 runs from the conserved cysteine through the conserved F or W. Fields, in order: clone size, V gene, J gene, CDR3 length, D gene, CDR3 DNA, CDR3 protein. A D gene is named only where the DNA matches it firmly. The size field is filled for only some rows; it gives once, few, many or a size class.

NA,TRBV5-4,TRBJ2-7,12,NA,TGTGCCAGCAGCTATTTCGCTCTCGAGCAGTACTTC,CASSYFALEQYF
NA,TRBV5-6,TRBJ2-5,15,NA,TGTGCCAGCAGCTTGCCGGGGGTTGGTGTGGAGACCCAGTACTTC,CASSLPGVGVETQYF
few,TRBV7-9,TRBJ2-5,16,NA,TGTGCCAGCAGCGAAGGGCATGTGAGGAAGCAAGAGACCCAGTACTTC,CASSEGHVRKQETQYF
NA,TRBV11-1,TRBJ1-1,14,NA,TGTGCCAGCAGCCCCTCCTGGTGGGACGATGAAGCTTTCTTT,CASSPSWWDDEAFF
NA,TRBV19,TRBJ2-1,15,TRBD2,TGTGCCAGTAGATTCGGACTAGCGGGTATTAATGAGCAGTTCTTC,CASRFGLAGINEQFF
NA,TRBV27,TRBJ1-5,15,NA,TGTGCCAGCAGCACCCGGGGGATCCCTCATCAGCCCCAGCAATTT,CASSTRGIPHQPQQF
NA,TRBV7-9,TRBJ1-2,14,NA,TGTGCCAGCAGCGGGGACGGAGATTTTGTTAGCTACACCTTC,CASSGDGDFVSYTF
NA,TRBV28,TRBJ2-5,13,NA,TGTGCCAGCAGTTTACTAGCGAAAGAGACCCAGTACTTC,CASSLLAKETQYF
NA,TRBV24-1,TRBJ2-1,15,TRBD1,TGTGCCACCAGTGATCCCGGGACAGGGAGCAATGAGCAGTTCTTC,CATSDPGTGSNEQFF
NA,TRBV11-3,TRBJ2-1,18,NA,TGTGCCAGCAGCTTAGATCAGGATAGCGCGAGCTCCTACAATGAGCAGTTCTTC,CASSLDQDSASSYNEQFF
many,TRBV2,TRBJ2-2,15,NA,TGTGCCAGCAGTGTCTCCCATGTTCACACCGGGGAGCTGTTTTTT,CASSVSHVHTGELFF
NA,TRBV29-1,TRBJ1-2,12,NA,TGCAGCGTTGGGGCCTATAACTATGGCTACACCTTC,CSVGAYNYGYTF
few,TRBV2,TRBJ2-7,10,NA,TGTGCCAGCAGTGATAACGAGCAGTACTTC,CASSDNEQYF
NA,TRBV6-5,TRBJ2-2,18,TRBD1,TGTGCCAGCAGTTACACTCTCACCGGGACAGGGGTCGACGGGGAGCTGTTTTTT,CASSYTLTGTGVDGELFF
many,TRBV7-6,TRBJ2-1,17,TRBD2,TGTGCCAGCAGCTCCCGAACTAGCGGGGGGGCAAACAATGAGCAGTTCTTC,CASSSRTSGGANNEQFF
many,TRBV7-9,TRBJ1-1,12,NA,TGTGCCAGCAGCTTAGCAGGGCGCGAAGCTTTCTTT,CASSLAGREAFF